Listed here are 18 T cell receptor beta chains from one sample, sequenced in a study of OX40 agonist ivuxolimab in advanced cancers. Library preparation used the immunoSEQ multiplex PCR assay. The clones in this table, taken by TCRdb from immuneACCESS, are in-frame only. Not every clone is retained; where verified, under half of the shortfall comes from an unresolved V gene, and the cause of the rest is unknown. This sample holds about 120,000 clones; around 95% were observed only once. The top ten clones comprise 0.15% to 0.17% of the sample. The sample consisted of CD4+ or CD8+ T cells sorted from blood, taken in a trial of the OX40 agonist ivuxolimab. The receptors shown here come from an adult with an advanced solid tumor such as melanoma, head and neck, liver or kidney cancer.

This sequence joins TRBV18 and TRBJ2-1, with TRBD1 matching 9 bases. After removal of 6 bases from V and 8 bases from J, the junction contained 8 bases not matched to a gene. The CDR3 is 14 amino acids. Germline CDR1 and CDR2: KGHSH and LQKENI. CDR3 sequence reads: CASSQQGADDEQFF. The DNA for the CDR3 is TGTGCCAGCTCGCAACAGGGGGCTGACGATGAGCAGTTCTTC.

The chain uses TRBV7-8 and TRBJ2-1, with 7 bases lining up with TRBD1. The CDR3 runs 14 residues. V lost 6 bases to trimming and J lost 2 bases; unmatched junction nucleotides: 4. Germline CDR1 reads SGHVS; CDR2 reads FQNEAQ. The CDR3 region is CASSYRGAYNEQFF. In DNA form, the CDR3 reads TGTGCCAGCAGTTACAGGGGTGCCTACAATGAGCAGTTCTTC.

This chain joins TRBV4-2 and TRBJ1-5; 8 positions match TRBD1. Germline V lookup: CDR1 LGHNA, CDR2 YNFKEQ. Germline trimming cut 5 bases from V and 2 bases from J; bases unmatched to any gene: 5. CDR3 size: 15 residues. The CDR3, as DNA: TGTGCCAGCAGCTCCGGGACAGGTGGCAATCAGCCCCAGCATTTT. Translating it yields CASSSGTGGNQPQHF.

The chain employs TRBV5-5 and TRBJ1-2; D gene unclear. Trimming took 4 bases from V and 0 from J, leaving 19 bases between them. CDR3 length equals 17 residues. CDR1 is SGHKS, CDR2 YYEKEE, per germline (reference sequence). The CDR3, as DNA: TGTGCCAGCAGCCCAAGGGCGCAGCGGCTTACTAACTATGGCTACACCTTC. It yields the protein CASSPRAQRLTNYGYTF.

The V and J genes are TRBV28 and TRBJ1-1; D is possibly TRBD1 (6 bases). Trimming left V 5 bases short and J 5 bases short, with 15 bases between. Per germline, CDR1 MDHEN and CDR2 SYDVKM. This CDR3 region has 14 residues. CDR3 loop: CASSRTGRGTEAFF. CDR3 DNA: TGTGCCAGCAGTCGAACAGGAAGGGGGACTGAAGCTTTCTTT.

The CDR3 here is CASSQGGFGTLHF. In DNA form, the CDR3 reads TGTGCCAGCAGCCAAGGAGGTTTTGGGACCCTCCACTTT. The J gene is TRBJ1-6, the V gene TRBV7-9; D remains ambiguous. V was clipped by 5 bases and J by 14 bases, with 16 bases between them. The CDR3 is 13 amino acids. Germline CDR1 is SEHNR and CDR2 is FQNEAQ (reference sequence).

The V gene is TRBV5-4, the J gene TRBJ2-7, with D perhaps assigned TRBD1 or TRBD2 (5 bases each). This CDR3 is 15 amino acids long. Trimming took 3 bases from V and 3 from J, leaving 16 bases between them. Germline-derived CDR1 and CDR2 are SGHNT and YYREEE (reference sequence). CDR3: CASSSPGPVLYEQYF. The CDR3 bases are TGTGCCAGCAGCTCCCCGGGACCCGTACTCTACGAGCAGTACTTC.

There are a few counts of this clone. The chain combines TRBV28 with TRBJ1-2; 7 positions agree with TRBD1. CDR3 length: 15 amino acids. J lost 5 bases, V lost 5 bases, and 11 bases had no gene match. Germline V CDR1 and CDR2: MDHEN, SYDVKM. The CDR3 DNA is TGTGCCAGCAGTGTCCTCTCGGGACAGCCTTATGGCTACACCTTC. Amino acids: CASSVLSGQPYGYTF.

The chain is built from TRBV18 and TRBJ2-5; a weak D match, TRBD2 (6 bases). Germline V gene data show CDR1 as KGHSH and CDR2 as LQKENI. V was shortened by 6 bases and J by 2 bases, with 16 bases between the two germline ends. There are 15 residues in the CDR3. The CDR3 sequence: CASSRPGREQETQYF. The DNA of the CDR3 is TGTGCCAGCTCCCGCCCCGGGCGGGAACAAGAGACCCAGTACTTC.

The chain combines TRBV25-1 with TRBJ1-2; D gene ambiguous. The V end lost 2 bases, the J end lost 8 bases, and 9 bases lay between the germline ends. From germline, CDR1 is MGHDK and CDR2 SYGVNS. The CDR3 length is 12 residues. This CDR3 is CASSERVVGYTF. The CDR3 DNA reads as TGTGCCAGCAGTGAACGGGTTGTGGGCTACACCTTC.

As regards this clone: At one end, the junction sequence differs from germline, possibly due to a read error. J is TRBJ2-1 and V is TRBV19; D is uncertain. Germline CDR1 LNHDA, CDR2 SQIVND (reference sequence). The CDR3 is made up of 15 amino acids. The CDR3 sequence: CASSIVRPPSYEQFF. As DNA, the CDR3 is TGTGCCAGTAGCATAGTGCGGCCCCCTTCCTATGAGCAGTTCTTC.

The CDR3 here is CASKPPRDLHSNQPQHF. The CDR3 DNA follows: TGTGCCAGTAAGCCCCCCCGGGACTTACATAGCAATCAGCCCCAGCATTTT. This chain connects TRBV19 to TRBJ1-5; a weak D match, TRBD1 (5 bases). Trimming took 7 bases from V and 0 from J, leaving 19 bases between them. Germline CDR1 and CDR2: LNHDA and SQIVND (reference sequence). CDR3 length equals 17 residues. Full variable domain (rest looked up from reference TRBV19 and TRBJ1-5): DGGITQSPKYLFRKEGQNVTLSCEQNLNHDAMYWYRQDPGQGLRLIYYSQIVNDFQKGDIAEGYSVSREKKESFPLTVTSAQKNPTAFYLCASKPPRDLHSNQPQHFGDGTRLSIL.

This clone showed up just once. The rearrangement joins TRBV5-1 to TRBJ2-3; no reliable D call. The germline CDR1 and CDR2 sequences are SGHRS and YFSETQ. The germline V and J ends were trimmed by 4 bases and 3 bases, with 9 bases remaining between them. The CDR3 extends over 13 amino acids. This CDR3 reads CASSTGSTDTQYF. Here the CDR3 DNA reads TGCGCCAGCAGCACCGGATCTACAGATACGCAGTATTTT.

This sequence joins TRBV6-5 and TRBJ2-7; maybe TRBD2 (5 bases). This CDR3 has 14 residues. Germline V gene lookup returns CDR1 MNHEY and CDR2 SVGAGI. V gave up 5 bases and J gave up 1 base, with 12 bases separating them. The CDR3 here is CASSPSRGSYEQYF. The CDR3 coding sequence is TGTGCCAGCAGTCCCTCCCGGGGTTCCTACGAGCAGTACTTC.

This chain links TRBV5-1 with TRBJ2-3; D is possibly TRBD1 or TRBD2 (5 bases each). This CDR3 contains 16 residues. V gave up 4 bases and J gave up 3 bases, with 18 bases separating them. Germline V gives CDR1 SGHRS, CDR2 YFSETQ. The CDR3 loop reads CASSLSEEGLTDTQYF. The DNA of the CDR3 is TGCGCCAGCAGCCTGTCAGAAGAGGGGTTAACAGATACGCAGTATTTT.

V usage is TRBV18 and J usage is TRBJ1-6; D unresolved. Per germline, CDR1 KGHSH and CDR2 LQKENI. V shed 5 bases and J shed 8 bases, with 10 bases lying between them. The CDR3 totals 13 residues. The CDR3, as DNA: TGTGCCAGCTCAGTGCACCCCGATTCACCCCTCCACTTT. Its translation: CASSVHPDSPLHF.

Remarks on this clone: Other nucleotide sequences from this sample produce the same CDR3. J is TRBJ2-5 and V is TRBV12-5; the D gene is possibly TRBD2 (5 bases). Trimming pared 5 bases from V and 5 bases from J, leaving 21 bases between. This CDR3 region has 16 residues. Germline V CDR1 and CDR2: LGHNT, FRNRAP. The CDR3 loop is CASGPALGRGEETQYF. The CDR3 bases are TGTGCTAGTGGTCCCGCGTTAGGGCGTGGGGAGGAGACCCAGTACTTC.

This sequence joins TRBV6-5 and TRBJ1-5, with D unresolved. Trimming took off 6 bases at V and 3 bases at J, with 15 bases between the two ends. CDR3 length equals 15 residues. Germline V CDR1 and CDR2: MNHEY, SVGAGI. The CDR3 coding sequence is TGTGCCAGCAGACTCAGCCTGGGGTCCAATCAGCCCCAGCATTTT. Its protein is CASRLSLGSNQPQHF.